These 23 T cell receptor beta chains were all obtained from the same sample, sequenced in a study of CD8 T cells in ankylosing spondylitis. From the 5' RACE reads, TCRdb called clonotypes with MiXCR, one entry per CDR3 protein. The table lists over 100,000 distinct CDR3 sequences, 6.5% to 9% of them singletons. Sequencing was done on a sample of blood, either unsorted or a sorted T cell fraction (not recorded which). The receptors were sampled from a male donor with ankylosing spondylitis or in good health (not recorded which).

This clonotype was seen at least ten times. The chain couples TRBV5-8 to TRBJ1-1; D is uncertain. V was cut by 1 base and J by 0 bases, with 10 bases left in between. This CDR3 spans 15 amino acids. Germline V CDR1 and CDR2: SGHTS, YDEGEE. This CDR3 is CASSLIGTLNTEAFF. The CDR3 region has the DNA TGTGCCAGCAGCTTGATCGGAACCTTGAACACTGAAGCTTTCTTT.

At least ten counts were recorded for this clonotype. V and J are TRBV12-3 or TRBV12-4 and TRBJ1-6, with TRBD1 as a possible D gene (5 bases). V was clipped by 5 bases and J by 6 bases, with 14 bases between them. The CDR3 consists of 15 residues. Written as DNA, the CDR3 is TGTGCCAGCAGTCCTCAGGGTGGGGGTAATTCACCCCTCCACTTT. Translation: CASSPQGGGNSPLHF.

Details on this clonotype: Compared with germline, one end of the junction differs, possibly owing to a read error. The rearrangement uses TRBV5-1 and TRBJ1-5; unclear D gene. CDR3 length equals 13 residues. CDR1 is SGHRS, CDR2 YFSETQ, per germline. The CDR3 nucleotides are TGCGCCAGCAGGTCTGGAACCAATCGGCCCCAGCATTTT. Amino acids: CASRSGTNRPQHF.

This clonotype was seen repeatedly, ten times or more. This chain links TRBV5-1 with TRBJ2-3, with a tentative D call TRBD2 (6 bases). The CDR3 is 15 residues long. Looked up from germline, CDR1 is SGHRS and CDR2 is YFSETQ. Trimming removed 2 bases from V and 9 bases from J, with 19 bases in between. The CDR3, as DNA: TGCGCCAGCAGCTTCCCCCGGACCACGGGGGACACGCAGTATTTT. This sequence encodes CASSFPRTTGDTQYF.

Ten or more counts support this clonotype. The rearrangement links TRBV12-3 or TRBV12-4 to TRBJ2-2; 8 nucleotides align to TRBD2. V was clipped by 0 bases and J by 0 bases; unmatched bases: 0. The CDR3 is made up of 16 amino acids. CDR3 coding DNA: TGTGCCAGCAGTTTAGCGGGACTAGCGAACACCGGGGAGCTGTTTTTT. Protein product: CASSLAGLANTGELFF.

Many counts were recorded for this clonotype. The genes are TRBV12-3 or TRBV12-4 and TRBJ1-1; D is unclear. The CDR3 length is 13 residues. Trimming shortened V by 5 bases and J by 4 bases, and 11 bases separated the two germline ends. In nucleotides, the CDR3 is TGTGCCAGCAGTATGGAACAACTCACTGAAGCTTTCTTT. Residues: CASSMEQLTEAFF.

This clonotype was seen many times. V is TRBV12-3 or TRBV12-4 and J is TRBJ2-1; a weak D match, TRBD2 (7 bases). V lost 6 bases and J lost 4, with 19 bases in between. This CDR3 is built from 16 residues. The CDR3 is CASSGRAGALYNEQFF. CDR3 nucleotide sequence: TGTGCCAGCAGCGGCCGGGCGGGGGCATTATACAATGAGCAGTTCTTC.

This clonotype has a count of ten or more. The V gene is TRBV25-1, the J gene TRBJ2-7; 7 bases are shared with TRBD1. The CDR3 runs to 16 residues. V trimming: 4 bases; J trimming: 2 bases; junction bases outside the gene matches: 11. CDR1 is MGHDK, CDR2 SYGVNS, per germline. CDR3 loop: CASSGLPQGNPYEQYF. In DNA form, the CDR3 reads TGTGCCAGCAGTGGTCTACCACAGGGGAACCCCTACGAGCAGTACTTC.

This clonotype has at least ten counts. The chain employs TRBV5-1 and TRBJ1-2, with a tentative D call TRBD1 (5 bases). CDR1 and CDR2 from the germline V gene are SGHRS and YFSETQ. Trimming took 4 bases from V and 7 from J, leaving 17 bases between them. This CDR3 contains 14 residues. CDR3 residues: CASSGTSGNSGYTF. The CDR3 bases are TGCGCCAGCAGCGGGACGTCAGGAAATTCTGGCTACACCTTC. The variable domain in full, with the rest retrieved from reference TRBV5-1 and TRBJ1-2, is KAGVTQTPRYLIKTRGQQVTLSCSPISGHRSVSWYQQTPGQGLQFLFEYFSETQRNKGNFPGRFSGRQFSNSRSEMNVSTLELGDSALYLCASSGTSGNSGYTFGSGTRLTVV.

Many counts were recorded for this clonotype. V usage is TRBV7-8 and J usage is TRBJ2-2; 8 bases map to TRBD2. Germline V CDR1 and CDR2: SGHVS, FQNEAQ. The CDR3 loop spans 15 amino acids. The V and J ends lost 5 bases and 7 bases, in that order; junction bases with no gene match: 9. The CDR3 DNA follows: TGTGCCAGCAGCCCCCTCAGCGGGAGTAGCGGGGAGCTGTTTTTT. Translating gives CASSPLSGSSGELFF.

This clonotype was found many times. CDR3 sequence: CASSQGTGANEKLFF. CDR3 nucleotides: TGTGCCAGCAGCCAAGGGACAGGGGCTAATGAAAAACTGTTTTTT. The chain is built from TRBV3-1 and TRBJ1-4; 9 bases fit TRBD1. V shed 1 base and J 3 bases; nucleotides not matched to a gene: 0. The germline V gene has CDR1 LGHDT and CDR2 YNNKEL (reference sequence). CDR3 size: 15 residues.

This clonotype was detected a few times. V gene TRBV11-2 combines with J gene TRBJ2-3; 11 bases line up with TRBD2. This CDR3 spans 15 amino acids. After removal of 4 bases from V and 2 bases from J, the junction contained 2 bases not matched to a gene. The germline gives CDR1 SGHAT, CDR2 FQNNGV. The CDR3 DNA sequence: TGTGCCAGCAGCTATAGCGGGAGGGCCACAGATACGCAGTATTTT. Its protein is CASSYSGRATDTQYF.

In its sample, this clonotype was seen many times. The chain uses TRBV20-1 and TRBJ2-1; TRBD2 might be the D (5 bases). The CDR3 extends over 16 amino acids. Trimming removed 8 bases at V and 6 bases at J, with 26 bases between. The germline V gene encodes CDR1 DFQATT and CDR2 SNEGSKA (reference sequence). The CDR3 nucleotides read TGCAGTCCACGGCCGGGTACTGGCGGCCGGGGCAATGAGCAGTTCTTC. Protein product: CSPRPGTGGRGNEQFF.

This clonotype was observed at least ten times. The chain combines TRBV4-2 with TRBJ1-1; D is undetermined. V dropped 0 bases and J dropped 11 bases, with 13 bases sitting between them. The CDR3 covers 13 residues. The V gene's germline CDR1 is LGHNA and CDR2 YNFKEQ. The CDR3 is CASSQELSDAAFF. The DNA of the CDR3 is TGTGCCAGCAGCCAAGAACTGTCGGACGCCGCTTTCTTT.

Ten or more counts support this clonotype. V is TRBV7-6 and J is TRBJ2-3; 11 bases align to TRBD2. The V and J ends lost 4 bases and 4 bases, in that order; junction bases with no gene match: 10. The CDR3 length is 17 residues. Germline V CDR1 and CDR2: SGHVS, FNYEAQ. The CDR3 DNA sequence: TGTGCCAGCAGCTCCATACGACTAGCGGGGAAGGCAGATACGCAGTATTTT. Its translation: CASSSIRLAGKADTQYF.

This clonotype was seen repeatedly, ten times or more. The chain carries TRBV3-1 and TRBJ1-5; no reliable D call. The CDR3 runs to 15 residues. V lost 1 base and J lost 0, with 7 bases in between. Germline V gene data show CDR1 as LGHDT and CDR2 as YNNKEL (reference sequence). For the CDR3, the DNA is TGTGCCAGCAGCCAAGGGTGGGGTAGCAATCAGCCCCAGCATTTT. Its translation is CASSQGWGSNQPQHF.

This clonotype was seen ten or more times. The rearrangement links TRBV11-2 to TRBJ1-6; D unresolved. The CDR3 covers 15 residues. Deletions cut 5 bases from V and 5 bases from J, with 13 bases between. The germline V gene encodes CDR1 SGHAT and CDR2 FQNNGV. This CDR3 reads CASSPRSAHNSPLHF. The CDR3 nucleotides read TGTGCCAGCAGCCCCCGCTCGGCTCATAATTCACCCCTCCACTTT.

In its sample, this clonotype was seen many times. The rearrangement joins TRBV12-3 or TRBV12-4 to TRBJ2-2; TRBD1 might be the D (6 bases). The CDR3 loop spans 14 amino acids. V shed 6 bases and J shed 4 bases, with 12 bases lying between them. As DNA, the CDR3 is TGTGCCAGCAGCAGGGGACACATCACCGGGGAGCTGTTTTTT. The encoded protein is CASSRGHITGELFF.

This clonotype was seen repeatedly, ten times or more. The chain employs TRBV20-1 and TRBJ2-3; the D is unclear. V dropped 3 bases and J dropped 8 bases, with 12 bases sitting between them. The CDR3 is 12 residues long. Germline CDR1 and CDR2: DFQATT and SNEGSKA (reference sequence). The CDR3 spells CSARGQRVTQYF. DNA for the CDR3: TGCAGTGCTAGGGGTCAGCGAGTTACGCAGTATTTT.

This rearrangement joins TRBV28 to TRBJ2-3; no clear D. This CDR3 contains 16 residues. The V gene's germline CDR1 is MDHEN and CDR2 SYDVKM. V was clipped by 10 bases and J by 1 base, with 21 bases between them. Here the CDR3 reads CAMGPGLLWGTDTQYF. CDR3 DNA: TGTGCCATGGGCCCCGGGCTCCTGTGGGGCACAGATACGCAGTATTTT.

This clonotype was found many times. The J gene is TRBJ2-2, the V gene TRBV5-1; 8 nucleotides align to TRBD1. In germline, CDR1 is SGHRS, CDR2 YFSETQ. With V trimmed by 0 bases and J by 6 bases, 7 bases remained unmatched. The CDR3 is made up of 16 amino acids. The DNA for the CDR3 is TGCGCCAGCAGCTTGGATCTGGACAGGGTCTCCGGGGAGCTGTTTTTT. Protein: CASSLDLDRVSGELFF.

This clonotype appeared many times. In DNA form, the CDR3 reads TGCAGTGCTCCCCTCCGACAGGGCGGAGAGCAGTTCTTC. Encoded protein: CSAPLRQGGEQFF. The rearrangement uses TRBV20-1 and TRBJ2-1; 7 bases agree with TRBD1. J lost 10 bases, V lost 5 bases, and 11 bases had no gene match. Germline CDR1 reads DFQATT; CDR2 reads SNEGSKA (reference sequence). The CDR3 extends over 13 amino acids.

This clonotype has ten or more counts. The chain recombines TRBV12-3 or TRBV12-4 with TRBJ2-3; 10 bases align to TRBD2. The trim removed 1 base at V and 4 bases at J, leaving 2 bases unmatched. The CDR3 loop spans 15 amino acids. The CDR3 bases are TGTGCCAGCAGTTTAGTAGCGGGAGGCGCAGATACGCAGTATTTT. This translates into CASSLVAGGADTQYF.